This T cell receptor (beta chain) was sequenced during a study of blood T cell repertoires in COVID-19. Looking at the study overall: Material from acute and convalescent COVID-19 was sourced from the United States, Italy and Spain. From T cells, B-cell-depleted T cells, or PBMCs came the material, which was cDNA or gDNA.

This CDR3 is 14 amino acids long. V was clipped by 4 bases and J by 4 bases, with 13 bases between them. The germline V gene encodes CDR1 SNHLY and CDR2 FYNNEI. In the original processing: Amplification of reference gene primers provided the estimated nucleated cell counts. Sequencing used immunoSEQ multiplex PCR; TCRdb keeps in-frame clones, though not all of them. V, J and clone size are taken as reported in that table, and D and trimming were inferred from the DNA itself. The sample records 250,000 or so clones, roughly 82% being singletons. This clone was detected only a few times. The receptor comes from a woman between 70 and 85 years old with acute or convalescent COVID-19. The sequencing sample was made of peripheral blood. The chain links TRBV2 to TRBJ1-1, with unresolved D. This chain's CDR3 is CASSVDSVGTEAFF. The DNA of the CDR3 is TGTGCCAGCAGTGTCGACTCGGTGGGCACTGAAGCTTTCTTT.